The 17 T cell receptor beta chains below all came from one sample that was sequenced in a study of Ad26.COV2.S vaccination and SARS-CoV-2 variants (dated by TCRdb to the early 2020s). The treatment or condition label here, explained by the study, means: around 19 received Ad26.COV2.S at low or high dose, single or two shots; about five received placebo; per-sample allocation not given. Repertoires of vaccine and placebo recipients were sequenced from samples taken on day 63 after the first injection. Libraries were constructed by the immunoSEQ multiplex PCR assay. Entries here come from immuneACCESS through TCRdb and include only in-frame sequences with V and J called. Some clones fail to appear in such tables; in the studies checked, an unresolved V gene covers under half of the shortfall, and the cause of the remainder is unknown. For this sample there are 360,000 or so clones; about nine tenths appear just once. The ten largest clones add up to around 3.6% of the sample.

The material was peripheral blood, obtained in a trial of Ad26.COV2.S vaccine versus placebo. The receptors come from a person between 18 and 65 years old who received the Ad26.COV2.S COVID-19 vaccine or a placebo.

V gene TRBV6-5 combines with J gene TRBJ2-3; no clear D gene. The CDR3 contains 12 residues. Germline CDR1 reads MNHEY; CDR2 reads SVGAGI. V dropped 5 bases and J dropped 4 bases, with 7 bases sitting between them. CDR3 protein: CASSRDADTQYF. DNA for the CDR3: TGTGCCAGCAGTCGAGACGCAGATACGCAGTATTTT.

A single count supports this clone. V usage is TRBV6-5 and J usage is TRBJ1-1; D is undetermined. The CDR3 length is 13 residues. CDR1 and CDR2 (germline): MNHEY, SVGAGI. V was cut by 0 bases and J by 0 bases, with 2 bases left in between. CDR3 nucleotides: TGTGCCAGCAGTTACTCGATGAACACTGAAGCTTTCTTT. Its protein product is CASSYSMNTEAFF.

This sequence joins TRBV5-8 and TRBJ1-1; D uncertain. The CDR3 extends over 15 amino acids. The germline V gene has CDR1 SGHTS and CDR2 YDEGEE. The V and J ends lost 0 bases and 1 base respectively, with 10 bases between them. CDR3 protein: CASSLVRRKNTEAFF. The CDR3 DNA reads as TGTGCCAGCAGCTTGGTGAGACGCAAGAACACTGAAGCTTTCTTT.

The chain links TRBV5-1 to TRBJ2-1, with 9 nucleotides matching TRBD2. Germline lookup yields CDR1 SGHRS and CDR2 YFSETQ. V lost 6 bases, J lost 3 bases, and 13 bases stayed unmatched. CDR3 length: 17 amino acids. This CDR3 reads CASTPTGAGGNYNEQFF. CDR3 coding DNA: TGCGCCAGCACACCAACTGGCGCGGGGGGGAACTACAATGAGCAGTTCTTC.

The rearrangement links TRBV11-2 to TRBJ2-7, with no clear D. Germline values: CDR1 SGHAT, CDR2 FQNNGV. The length of the CDR3 is 13 residues. V was clipped by 1 base and J by 2 bases, with 6 bases between them. The CDR3 region has the DNA TGTGCCAGCAGCTTAGGACTTCCCTACGAGCAGTACTTC. This encodes CASSLGLPYEQYF.

This chain joins TRBV9 and TRBJ1-1; tentative D call: TRBD1 (6 bases). Trimming took 4 bases from V and 1 from J, leaving 11 bases between them. The germline CDR1 and CDR2 sequences are SGDLS and YYNGEE. The CDR3 totals 14 residues. The CDR3 coding sequence is TGTGCCAGCAGCTCCGGACAGCCGAACACTGAAGCTTTCTTT. Translation: CASSSGQPNTEAFF.

The gene calls are TRBV6-5 and TRBJ2-7; maybe TRBD1 (6 bases). Trimming shortened V by 6 bases and J by 0 bases, and 15 bases separated the two germline ends. Germline assignment: CDR1 MNHEY and CDR2 SVGAGI. This CDR3 has 15 amino acids. This CDR3 is CASSTYRALSYEQYF. The DNA of the CDR3 is TGTGCCAGCAGCACCTACAGGGCCCTCTCCTACGAGCAGTACTTC.

This clone was found once. This chain links TRBV12-3 or TRBV12-4 with TRBJ2-2; no clear D gene. The CDR3 length is 13 residues. Between the trimmed V and J ends, which lost 3 bases and 7 bases, there was a span of 9 bases. The CDR3 nucleotides are TGTGCCAGCAGTTTTAGTTATAGCGGGGAGCTGTTTTTT. This translates into CASSFSYSGELFF.

The V gene is TRBV4-1, the J gene TRBJ2-7; TRBD2 might be the D (7 bases). The length of the CDR3 is 16 residues. CDR1 is MGHRA, CDR2 YSYEKL, per germline. The V and J ends lost 5 bases and 0 bases respectively, with 17 bases between them. The CDR3 nucleotides are TGCGCCAGCAGCACCGACGGGGGGCCGGGCTCCTACGAGCAGTACTTC. This sequence encodes CASSTDGGPGSYEQYF.

The chain has TRBV6-5 and TRBJ2-5; 8 bases match TRBD1. The trim removed 2 bases at V and 5 bases at J, leaving 7 bases unmatched. Germline V gene lookup returns CDR1 MNHEY and CDR2 SVGAGI. The CDR3 loop spans 15 amino acids. In nucleotides, the CDR3 is TGTGCCAGCAGTTACAGCCCTTACAGGGGGGAGACCCAGTACTTC. Protein sequence: CASSYSPYRGETQYF.

The chain joins TRBV7-6 to TRBJ2-1, with 12 bases lining up with TRBD2. The trim removed 1 base at V and 4 bases at J, leaving 5 bases unmatched. Germline V gene lookup returns CDR1 SGHVS and CDR2 FNYEAQ. The CDR3 consists of 17 residues. CDR3 nucleotides: TGTGCCAGCAGCTTAGGGCGACTAGCGGGGGTTTACAATGAGCAGTTCTTC. It specifies CASSLGRLAGVYNEQFF. The whole variable domain, filled in from reference TRBV7-6 and TRBJ2-1, reads GAGVSQSPRYKVTKRGQDVALRCDPISGHVSLYWYRQALGQGPEFLTYFNYEAQQDKSGLPNDRFSAERPEGSISTLTIQRTEQRDSAMYRCASSLGRLAGVYNEQFFGPGTRLTVL.

The CDR3 protein is CASSTRADQSYEQYF. CDR3 nucleotides: TGTGCCAGTAGTACCAGGGCAGATCAAAGCTACGAGCAGTACTTC. The genes are TRBV19 and TRBJ2-7, with D perhaps matching TRBD1 (5 bases). V dropped 4 bases and J dropped 3 bases, with 16 bases sitting between them. The CDR3 spans 15 residues. Germline assignment: CDR1 LNHDA and CDR2 SQIVND (reference sequence). Using reference TRBV19 and TRBJ2-7 for the parts outside the CDR3, the full variable domain is DGGITQSPKYLFRKEGQNVTLSCEQNLNHDAMYWYRQDPGQGLRLIYYSQIVNDFQKGDIAEGYSVSREKKESFPLTVTSAQKNPTAFYLCASSTRADQSYEQYFGPGTRLTVT.

This chain joins TRBV27 and TRBJ2-7, with D perhaps TRBD1 (6 bases). This CDR3 has 14 residues. Germline V gene sequence: CDR1 MNHEY, CDR2 SMNVEV (reference sequence). V was clipped by 5 bases and J by 6 bases, with 17 bases between them. In DNA, the CDR3 is TGTGCCAGCAGTCCCCGGGCCAGGGGAAGCGAGCAGTACTTC. This codes for CASSPRARGSEQYF.

The V and J genes are TRBV5-1 and TRBJ2-1; D not certain. The CDR3 runs to 15 residues. V lost 3 bases and J lost 4, with 14 bases in between. Per germline, CDR1 SGHRS and CDR2 YFSETQ. In nucleotides, the CDR3 is TGCGCCAGCAGCTCTGGCGGCCTCGGGTACAATGAGCAGTTCTTC. It specifies CASSSGGLGYNEQFF.

This rearrangement joins TRBV27 to TRBJ2-7, with TRBD1 matching over 7 bases. From germline, CDR1 is MNHEY and CDR2 SMNVEV (reference sequence). This CDR3 spans 16 amino acids. After removal of 4 bases from V and 2 bases from J, the junction contained 11 bases not matched to a gene. CDR3 loop: CASSSSRDRVTYEQYF. CDR3 nucleotides: TGTGCCAGCAGTTCCTCTCGGGACAGAGTTACCTACGAGCAGTACTTC.

The chain carries TRBV4-1 and TRBJ1-3; D uncertain. V shed 3 bases and J shed 4 bases, with 10 bases lying between them. The CDR3 runs to 14 residues. Germline CDR1 is MGHRA and CDR2 is YSYEKL. The CDR3 loop reads CASSHRTGGNTIYF. The CDR3 nucleotides read TGCGCCAGCAGCCACCGGACGGGCGGAAACACCATATATTTT.

The rearrangement joins TRBV2 to TRBJ1-1, with 7 bases that match TRBD1. CDR1 is SNHLY and CDR2 is FYNNEI in the germline V gene. The V and J ends lost 5 bases and 0 bases, in that order; junction bases with no gene match: 6. The CDR3 contains 15 residues. CDR3 coding DNA: TGTGCCAGCAGTTACAGGGGCCAGATGAACACTGAAGCTTTCTTT. This gives the protein CASSYRGQMNTEAFF.